Reported below is one T cell receptor beta chain. This clonotype was seen more than once but under ten times. What this receptor recognizes is not known. Base qualities are not recorded, but no much larger clone differs from it by a single base. Library generation was performed with 5' RACE. Reads for this sample came from an Illumina HiSeq 2500. A second PCR of roughly 7 to 12 cycles was performed with a sample-barcoded 5' primer and a J-beta primer mix. A template-switch 5' adaptor carrying 12 random nucleotides introduced a unique molecular identifier onto each TCR beta cDNA molecule. At least 2.5 million CDR3-containing paired-end reads were obtained from each sample. First-strand cDNA synthesis was performed from all RNA using the Mint cDNA synthesis kit, with priming by a TRBC-specific oligonucleotide. After uracil-DNA glycosylase treatment, a first 18-cycle PCR used universal primers M1SS and BC2_uni_R on all cDNA. Per the original workflow: For normalization, 1 million high-quality reads, each with a distinct molecular identifier, were randomly selected from each sample. Reads sharing molecular identifiers were discarded rather than binned into consensus sequences. MiTCR, with a Q25 quality threshold and the strictest error-elimination algorithm, was used for CDR3 identification, clonotype clustering and error correction. A nonparametric unseen species model using Euler transformation provided a lower-bound estimate of total TCR beta diversity. The raw public reads went through TCRdb reprocessing: fastp at Q25, MiXCR clone calling, in-frame beta chains kept. Each entry is one CDR3 protein sequence, shown with its most common DNA and genes. It is TCRdb's table, rather than the study itself, that gives the V and J calls and clone size. The sample has some 890,000 distinct CDR3 sequences on record, almost 30% of them singletons. The ten largest account for about 9.4% of the sample.

The sample comes from a study of blood T cells in healthy people across ages (dated by TCRdb to between 2015 and 2016). For context, the study as a whole: In model experiments, template switching captured roughly one uniquely barcoded TCR beta cDNA molecule for every two T cells. To track age-related changes in TCR beta repertoire diversity, the study relied on deep sequencing normalized with unique cDNA molecular identifiers. The donors were divided into four age groups: young (average around 17 years), middle-aged (approximately 39), aged (under 70) and long-lived (approximately 74). Two additional independent replicas of 1 million unique cDNA reads from the same blood draw were analyzed for two donors (one aged 18 to 30 and one aged 80 or older). Overall study outcomes, separate from this receptor: There was a strong correlation between observed TCR beta diversity and the percentage of naive T cells measured by flow cytometry. Donor CMV infection status was unknown, potentially confounding age-related changes in expanded clonotypes. Bulk unsorted PBMC profiling prevented conclusive comparison of naive and antigen-experienced compartments. Observed TCR beta diversity per million T cells fell roughly linearly with age, and a significant reduction was already apparent by age around 40. Compared with the aged group, more naive CD4+ T cells, fewer expanded clones and increased TCR diversity were shown by the long-lived group, suggesting age selection. Estimates of total diversity based on one million sequenced T cells were considered lower bounds and underestimates.

The donors were some 39 Caucasian individuals from Russia, aged roughly 6 to 95 years, who were systemically healthy. Ten milliliters of peripheral blood were drawn from each donor into EDTA-treated Vacutainer tubes. Ficoll-Paque density-gradient centrifugation was used to isolate PBMCs, with at least 7 million per sample. Trizol reagent was used to extract total RNA from PBMCs, with at least 5 micrograms per sample. Naive CD45RAhigh/CD27high T cell percentages were measured by flow cytometry on a PBMC aliquot from every donor. Cut back by 3 bases and 8 bases, the V and J ends lie 20 bases apart. The germline V gene provides CDR1 MGHDK and CDR2 SYGVNS. CDR3 length: 16 amino acids, cysteine to phenylalanine. CDR3 DNA only is kept here, 48 bases in frame from base 1. The same sample was also used in a study of T cells of mothers and their children. The second study's authors report: Nine systemically healthy Caucasian individuals served as donors, namely three mothers together with their six children. cDNA synthesis consumed the entire amount of extracted RNA, loaded at around 1.5 ug RNA in each 15 ul reaction. In the second PCR, the M1S primer introduced both the sample barcodes and 2-4 random nucleotides. Over 9.5 million TCR beta CDR3 reads were obtained for each mother, and millions of reads were obtained for each child. In both related and unrelated pairs, thymic selection shapes the output of TCR recombination in a similar way, with inherited differences having only a minor effect. Normalized repertoire overlap was always found to be slightly, but never significantly, higher in related mother-child pairs than in unrelated mother-child pairs. No persistent microchimeric T cell clones were detected, at a sensitivity of approximately 90 clones per million clonotypes. To look for features that set related mother-child pairs apart from unrelated individuals, the researchers ran deep NGS to compare the TCR beta repertoires of mothers and children. On average, the children were approximately 11 +/- 4 years old, while the mothers were approximately 40 +/- 4 years old. Libraries were sequenced on Illumina HiSeq 2000 with 100+100 nt paired-end reads after adapter ligation with NEBNext reagents. To prevent cross-contamination, the mother and child libraries were prepared a month apart and were sequenced in separate runs. Between roughly 500,000 and 2,000,000 distinct TCR beta clonotypes were identified per donor. Naive TCR beta clonotypes were estimated from low-frequency clonotypes matched to each donor's FACS-determined naive share, without sorting.

Sequencing was performed on blood. The sequence was collected from a woman aged 40 to 50 in good health. The rearranged chain carries TRBV25-1 and TRBJ2-1; the D gene could be TRBD1 or TRBD2, each one agreeing over 6 bases. The CDR3 amino acid sequence is: CASSDPGTSGSDEQFF. DNA sequence: TGTGCCAGCAGTGACCCCGGGACATCCGGGAGTGATGAGCAGTTCTTC.